The sequence of this T cell receptor beta chain was determined in a study of shared clonotypes between healthy human individuals. V shed 2 bases and J shed 9 bases, with 16 bases lying between them. Germline CDR1 and CDR2: WSHSY and SAAADI. CDR3 length: 14 amino acids. Naive CD8 populations comprised CD45RO-negative cells positively selected for CCR7, excluding terminally differentiated effector memory CD45RA+ cells. Clones were read by immunoSEQ multiplex PCR, and TCRdb kept only the in-frame ones, dropping some. The data hold about 800,000 clones, with 96% observed a single time. Sequencing input: naive CD8+ T cells sorted from blood. The V gene is TRBV10-2, the J gene TRBJ2-5; D call uncertain. This receptor was taken from a man aged 25-45 years in good health. The CDR3 region has the DNA TGCGCCAGCAGTGAGGACAATTACCTCGAGGCCCAGTACTTC. Translating it yields CASSEDNYLEAQYF.